This entry is about one T cell receptor (beta chain). This clone's antigen is unknown. No base quality information exists; no much larger clone differs at one position. This record belongs to a study of early stage breast cancer tumors (dated by TCRdb to 2016 to 2017). General notes on the study: Of the approximately 15 invasive breast tumors, approximately 11 were found to be estrogen receptor-positive, progesterone receptor-positive and HER2-negative. On average, each sample had roughly 10-fold read coverage. The samples as a whole yielded under 3,500,000 detected templates, corresponding to 1,100,000 or so unique clonotypes. About 70% of the 12 ER+/PR+/HER2- tumors were invasive ductal carcinomas, while the other four were invasive lobular carcinomas.

From the germline V gene (reference sequence), CDR1 is SEHNR and CDR2 is FQNEAQ. The V end loses 5 bases and the J end loses 7 bases, and a stretch of 8 bases separates them. From the cysteine through the phenylalanine, the CDR3 covers 12 amino acids. Just the 36-base CDR3 DNA is kept, in frame starting at base 1. The study profiled bulk TCR beta-chain repertoires in matched peripheral blood, tumor and adjacent normal breast tissue taken from approximately 15 patients with early-stage breast cancer. Before surgery, roughly 5-10 mL of whole blood was collected in EDTA tubes and processed within 2 hours. Peripheral blood mononuclear cells were isolated by Ficoll-Paque centrifugation in SepMate-50 tubes. PBMCs were cryopreserved in about 90% FBS with about 10% DMSO in aliquots of 2 to 4 million cells and stored in liquid nitrogen. The Qiagen AllPrep DNA/RNA Mini kit was used to extract genomic DNA. Each sample was amplified in two independent genomic DNA replicates, using about 0.47 ug for blood and approximately 1.6 ug for tumor or normal breast. Following the manufacturer's instructions, the ImmunoSeq Intro kit was used to carry out TCRB sequencing on genomic DNA. For absolute quantification, the approximately 30-cycle multiplex PCR included proprietary primers along with spike-in control sequences. Single-end 150-bp reads were used to sequence an 87-bp fragment covering the CDR3 and the flanking V and J genes. Each lane of an Illumina MiSeq using version 3.0 chemistry carried seven multiplexed samples, with two replicates per sample. In the paper's pipeline: Raw data were processed by the vendor's proprietary pipeline, with both replicates merged into one result per sample. Clonotypes were defined as productive rearrangements sharing the V-gene family, CDR3 amino acid sequence and J-gene segment. To compute clonality, the normalized Shannon entropy (Pielou evenness) of TCRB abundances was subtracted from 1. T cell density was estimated as total templates divided by the number of input cells, with the number of input cells inferred from the DNA input amount. Recon with default parameters was used to estimate total repertoire diversity and clonality. A clonotype was considered tumor-enriched if its abundance in tumor exceeded 0.1% and was at least 32-fold higher than its abundance in normal breast. TCRdb holds this immuneACCESS table with in-frame rearrangements only. Some clones are missing; in checked studies, unresolved V genes explain under half, and the rest has no known cause. The V and J calls and the clone size are those of that table, but D and trimming were determined from the DNA. The sample data list tens of thousands of clones, and 60% to 80% of these were observed just once. The top ten constitute 4% to 5% of the sample.

On the study overall, not on this receptor specifically: Enriched TCRB sequences shared across patients were found to be mostly commonly generated sequences that were unlikely to play an important role in the tumor microenvironment. Repertoires from blood and normal breast were more alike than repertoires from blood and tumor, and in about 90% of the 16 patients, comparing each tissue with blood separated tumor from normal. Because the cohort was small, a breakdown by tumor subtype could not be done. Sequencing bulk genomic DNA from unsorted cells could not capture chain pairing or functional markers like CD4, CD8 and FOXP3. Compared with adjacent normal breast tissue, tumors had roughly 2.5-fold higher T cell density and higher clonality.

The chain joins TRBV7-9 to TRBJ1-4, with no confident D gene call. The clonotype was recovered from a person aged 40-50 years with breast cancer. Input material: blood. The CDR3 reads CASSDPGEKLFF. The nucleotide sequence reads as follows: TGTGCCAGCAGCGACCCGGGTGAAAAACTGTTTTTT. Extended through the reference TRBV7-9 and TRBJ1-4 proteins, this CDR3 yields the full variable domain: DTGVSQNPRHKITKRGQNVTFRCDPISEHNRLYWYRQTLGQGPEFLTYFQNEAQLEKSRLLSDRFSAERPKGSFSTLEIQRTEQGDSAMYLCASSDPGEKLFFGSGTQLSVL.